This T cell receptor beta chain originates from a study of cytomegalovirus exposure and HLA in healthy donors (dated by TCRdb to the late 2010s). General notes on the study: In an earlier analysis of roughly 500 of the donors, around 290 Gb of sequence data and approximately 100 million unique TCR beta sequences from about 190 million T cells were reported. Roughly 300 gigabases of sequencing data and approximately 85 million unique TCR sequences were included in an early release covering roughly 600 HLA-typed donors. Of the roughly 420 genotyped donors, 75% to 85% were placed in the genetic ancestry cluster associated with self-reported Caucasian donors. The aim of the study was to test whether cataloging public T cell receptors could identify signatures of past pathogen exposure. The T cell repertoires of 700 or so subjects were profiled by immunosequencing and related to cytomegalovirus serostatus. Along with the roughly 670-subject first cohort, a separate validation cohort of some 130 different subjects was used. The study combined high-throughput TCR immunosequencing, statistical association of individual TCRs with disease status, and machine learning to predict cytomegalovirus infection status. A later analysis re-analyzed previously published TCR beta repertoires from roughly 630 donors and added high-resolution HLA genotyping to study TCR occurrence patterns. Rather than drawing on any new phenotypic data, the later analysis identified candidate immune exposures from TCR beta sequences and the way those sequences occurred across donors. In an earlier analysis of more than 550 of the donors, high-throughput TCR beta sequencing was used to judge whether each TCR beta V gene segment behaved as functional or pseudogenic. Donor age, sex, ethnicity and CMV serostatus were compiled alongside the repertoire data. A later genetic analysis used genome-wide SNP genotypes for about 60% of the roughly 700 donors, treating that subset as a discovery cohort. All discovery cohort repertoires had been generated using a single sequencing platform. HLA typing covered class I and class II loci at four-digit resolution. The number of donors typed differed by locus, with 629-630 for A, B, C, DRB1 and DQB1, more than 500 for DQA1, under 610 for DPA1, and approximately 470 for DPB1. A few DR-DQ haplotypes were treated as single units for association and clustering because of strong linkage in the cohort. Among about 360 genotyped donors of the cohort, an average of around 240,000 unique TCR beta nucleotide sequences were sequenced per donor, roughly a sixth of them non-productive.

Points the paper makes about the study in general: A later analysis found that TCR association rates varied across HLA loci, with DRB1 alleles showing the most associated TCRs and HLA-C alleles the fewest. The only immune exposure information available for the cohort was CMV serostatus. A further reported finding was that TCR beta sequences accurately predicted the HLA-A and HLA-B alleles for most subjects in the first cohort. A total of 150 to 200 TCR beta chains were listed by the study as associated with cytomegalovirus. In a later analysis, several top co-occurrence clusters were reported to appear linked to parvovirus B19, influenza, CMV and Epstein-Barr virus. Most CMV-associated TCR beta chains appeared to be HLA-restricted in a later analysis, and the HLA associations seemed to be driven largely by CMV exposure. The authors suggested that the approach could potentially be extended to other disease states and immunological phenotypes. A few of the identified cytomegalovirus-associated TCR beta chains were confirmed in vitro to be specific for cytomegalovirus antigens. In a later genetic analysis, a missense DCLRE1C variant was associated with V-gene and J-gene trimming of TCR beta chains, and the association was replicated in an independent cohort. Linkage disequilibrium might explain the correlated functional status among segregating V segments, but an unknown experimental factor could not be ruled out. In a later analysis, HLA-associated TCR beta chains were found to be more clonally expanded and to have lower generation probabilities than equally common non-associated chains. The cohort was sequenced for TCR beta chains only, and without alpha or paired-chain data the features that could be detected were limited. In a later analysis, about 16,000 TCR beta sequences were associated with specific HLA alleles at a false discovery rate of 0.05. A group of highly shared sequence variants was considered likely to be a technical artifact of the sequencing pipeline. Roughly uniform sequencing depth across donors was assumed in presence/absence analyses, although this assumption may not hold. Because counts were too low, some 17 rarely observed V segments, including chromosome 9 orphons, were excluded from the earlier analysis of some 590 of the donors. In a later genetic analysis, fewer N-insertions in productive TCRs were reported among donors in an Asian-associated ancestry cluster than the approximately 630-donor mean. When HLA alleles, especially DR and DQ, strongly co-occurred, attributing TCR associations to individual alleles was difficult. The classifier was reported to diagnose cytomegalovirus status with high specificity and sensitivity in both the original and validation cohorts. Because HLA typing was missing for some donors at each locus, association tests included only the typed subset. The 87-base-pair reads could not distinguish some IMGT-functional V segments, including TRBV6-2 and TRBV6-3, so those segments were excluded. Broadly in line with IMGT annotations, most TCR beta V segments showed up in productive rearrangements about 87% or about 30% of the time in an earlier analysis of under 700 of the donors. Across donors, most TCR sequences were observed very rarely, whereas some public TCRs were present in many individuals.

The CDR3 runs 16 residues from the cysteine to the phenylalanine. Just the 48-base CDR3 DNA is kept, in frame starting at base 1. The germline V gene (reference sequence) sets CDR1 to SEHNR and CDR2 to FQNEAQ. Deletion took 5 bases off V and 5 bases off J, with a span of 21 bases between the germline ends. As for this clone: There is no known antigen for this receptor. Nothing much larger sits one base from this clone, and base qualities are not available.

Library construction relied on the immunoSEQ multiplex PCR assay. For the multiplex PCR, a mixture combining 60 forward primers for TCR Vbeta segments and 13 reverse primers for TCR Jbeta segments was used. The CDR3 region of rearranged TCR beta genes was amplified from genomic DNA with a multiplex PCR assay. Amplified TCR beta libraries were sequenced as 87-base-pair reads on the Illumina HiSeq System. The study's own analysis went as follows. A later analysis tallied around 87 million unique TCR beta chains across the 640 or so repertoires, and 10 million to 11 million of those chains were shared by two or more donors. A nearest-neighbor algorithm error-corrected the raw reads and collapsed the reads into unique sequences, merging closely related sequences to remove PCR and sequencing errors. To assign V, D and J gene segments, CDR3 sequences were aligned to IMGT reference sequences. For a sequence to be retained, a match of at least six nucleotides was required to both a V gene segment and a J gene segment. Rearrangements were classified as productive when the CDR3 lacked stop codons and remained in frame with V and J, and all other rearrangements were classified as non-productive. CDR3 was defined by IMGT convention, running from the second conserved V-encoded cysteine to the conserved J-encoded phenylalanine. Sequences without an unambiguous match to a single V gene segment were excluded from the earlier analysis of 587 of the donors. In an earlier analysis of approximately 550 of the donors, V segments were called functional above 56.7% productive rearrangements and were called segregating when the between-donor standard deviation exceeded 5%. To diagnose cytomegalovirus status from the catalog of TCR beta chain sequences, a statistical classification framework was built. In a later analysis, TCR nucleotide sequences were compared against IMGT/GENE-DB human TR gene sequences so that V and J genes could be assigned. The TCRdist pipeline was used in a later analysis to assign CDR3 sequences and most-parsimonious VDJ recombination scenarios. In a later analysis, each TCR beta chain was defined by its CDR3 amino acid sequence together with its V-gene family, and reads lacking a unique V-gene family were excluded. To address suspected cross-contamination and a sequencing artifact, a later analysis removed roughly 640 highly shared, low-generation-probability nucleotide sequences. A later analysis calculated a clonal expansion index for each public chain from normalized within-repertoire ranks of inferred template counts. In a later analysis, generation probabilities were computed with a VDJ recombination model fitted to out-of-frame rearrangements, and the resulting probabilities were checked against IGoR. A later analysis scored TCR-TCR, TCR-HLA and TCR-CMV co-occurrence with hypergeometric tests, applying a repertoire-size bias correction to TCR pairs. A later analysis estimated false discovery rates by permuting HLA or CMV assignments 20 times. In a later analysis, co-occurring TCRs were grouped using DBSCAN, with TCRdist sequence similarity added in when clustering inside HLA-allele-positive subsets. Repertoires with fewer than 30,000 or more than 120,000 public chains were left out of co-occurrence clustering, as were five repertoires with anomalous nucleotide sharing. Drawn from immuneACCESS, this table holds only the in-frame rearrangements with V and J called that TCRdb kept. Clones are partly lost; checked studies trace under half to an unresolved V gene and leave the rest unexplained. V, J and clone size derive from that table, while D and trimming were established from the DNA sequence. This sample is represented by some 85,000 clones; 78% of them were singletons. The biggest ten clones account for over 4.5% of the sample.

The cohort consisted of some 730 healthy bone marrow donors. At the time of sampling, all cohort members were nominally healthy, though unrecorded immune exposures were likely present. The donor was CMV seropositive and belonged to the group of some 290 seropositive cohort members. Every donor gave a peripheral blood sample, and the peripheral blood mononuclear cells from that sample were used for TCR beta sequencing. Genomic DNA was extracted from the blood cell samples with the Qiagen DNeasy Blood Extraction Kit. The rearranged chain carries TRBV7-9 and TRBJ1-1, and possibly TRBD1, on 6 matching bases. Sequenced material: PBMCs. This clonotype originated in a man between 18 and 29 years old in good health and CMV-seropositive. The CDR3 region: CASSRGDGRGWTEAFF. Here is the DNA: TGTGCCAGCAGCCGGGGGGATGGCAGGGGTTGGACTGAAGCTTTCTTT.